This passage covers 16 T cell receptor beta chains from one sample sequenced in a study of patients and donors after allogeneic stem cell transplantation. TCRdb reprocessed the RT-PCR reads via MiXCR and lists one record per CDR3 protein. The table shows 85,000 to 90,000 distinct CDR3 sequences, with about 44% occurring only once. The specimen was blood, either unsorted or a sorted T cell fraction (not recorded which). These TCRs come from a human donor who was either an allogeneic HSCT recipient or a stem cell or donor lymphocyte infusion donor (not recorded which). It is not recorded whose cells these are; they may come from a transplant donor.

CDR3 bases: TGCAGTGCAACCGGGGGCAAGACAGATACGCAGTATTTT. Translating gives CSATGGKTDTQYF. The V call is TRBV20-1, the J call TRBJ2-3, with D tentatively TRBD1 or TRBD2 (6 bases each). V lost 6 bases, J lost 3 bases, and 13 bases lay in between. Germline values: CDR1 DFQATT, CDR2 SNEGSKA (reference sequence). The CDR3 contains 13 residues.

This clonotype has more than one count but fewer than ten. The chain links TRBV7-9 to TRBJ1-1; TRBD1 matches at 8 bases. After removal of 2 bases from V and 3 bases from J, the junction contained 8 bases not matched to a gene. The CDR3 consists of 16 residues. The germline gives CDR1 SEHNR, CDR2 FQNEAQ (reference sequence). CDR3 amino acids: CASSLLLGGQDTEAFF. The CDR3 DNA follows: TGTGCCAGCAGCTTACTCCTCGGGGGACAGGACACTGAAGCTTTCTTT.

The rearrangement links TRBV7-9 to TRBJ1-1; D uncertain. The CDR3 has 15 amino acids. The germline V gene has CDR1 SEHNR and CDR2 FQNEAQ (reference sequence). V lost 2 bases to trimming and J lost 0 bases, with 10 bases between them. The CDR3 nucleotides read TGTGCCAGCAGCTTAAATGTGGCCCTGAACACTGAAGCTTTCTTT. Protein product: CASSLNVALNTEAFF.

This clonotype occurred a few times. J is TRBJ1-4 and V is TRBV7-2; D unclear. The CDR3 contains 15 residues. Per the germline V gene, CDR1 is SGHTA and CDR2 is FQGNSA. Trimming cost V 5 bases and J 1 base, with 11 bases left between them. CDR3: CASSQKTRTNEKLFF. CDR3 bases: TGTGCCAGCAGCCAAAAGACAAGAACTAATGAAAAACTGTTTTTT.

The rearrangement links TRBV5-5 to TRBJ1-6; D is unresolved. V lost 3 bases to trimming and J lost 5 bases, with 9 bases between them. This CDR3 is built from 14 residues. Germline V gene sequence: CDR1 SGHKS, CDR2 YYEKEE (reference sequence). CDR3 in DNA: TGTGCCAGCAGCTATGACGTTAATAATTCACCCCTCCACTTT. Protein sequence: CASSYDVNNSPLHF.

DNA of the CDR3: TGTGCCATCAGTGACGGGCAGCCTAACTATGGCTACACCTTC. Translated, it gives CAISDGQPNYGYTF. The gene calls are TRBV10-3 and TRBJ1-2; D is ambiguous. This CDR3 has 14 amino acids. Germline V gene lookup returns CDR1 ENHRY and CDR2 SYGVKD. V shed 3 bases and J shed 0 bases, with 8 bases lying between them.

The chain is built from TRBV9 and TRBJ2-1, with D perhaps matching TRBD1 (6 bases). Deletions cut 0 bases from V and 0 bases from J, with 7 bases between. Per the germline V gene, CDR1 is SGDLS and CDR2 is YYNGEE. CDR3 length: 15 amino acids. This chain's CDR3 is CASSVGGGSYNEQFF. CDR3 nucleotides: TGTGCCAGCAGCGTAGGAGGGGGCTCCTACAATGAGCAGTTCTTC.

This clonotype was observed a handful of times. The rearrangement joins TRBV28 to TRBJ1-6; D may be TRBD1 (6 bases). The CDR3 is 15 residues long. V was cut by 4 bases and J by 6 bases, with 13 bases left in between. Germline V gene lookup returns CDR1 MDHEN and CDR2 SYDVKM. CDR3 loop: CASSSPTGPNSPLHF. The CDR3 region has the DNA TGTGCCAGCAGTTCTCCGACAGGACCTAATTCACCCCTCCACTTT. Looking up the rest from reference TRBV28 and TRBJ1-6 gives the full variable domain: DVKVTQSSRYLVKRTGEKVFLECVQDMDHENMFWYRQDPGLGLRLIYFSYDVKMKEKGDIPEGYSVSREKKERFSLILESASTNQTSMYLCASSSPTGPNSPLHFGNGTRLTVT.

The J gene is TRBJ2-1, the V gene TRBV3-1; D is unresolved. The CDR3 consists of 15 residues. V gave up 4 bases and J gave up 0 bases, with 10 bases separating them. Germline V gene data show CDR1 as LGHDT and CDR2 as YNNKEL (reference sequence). In nucleotides, the CDR3 is TGTGCCAGCAGCCCCCGAGCCAGCTCCTACAATGAGCAGTTCTTC. It codes for CASSPRASSYNEQFF.

This CDR3 reads CSVDRGTDTQYF. The CDR3 nucleotides are TGCAGCGTTGACAGGGGCACAGATACGCAGTATTTT. The chain uses TRBV29-1 and TRBJ2-3, with a tentative D call TRBD1 (5 bases). The V gene's germline CDR1 is SQVTM and CDR2 ANQGSEA. This CDR3 comprises 12 residues. V was cut by 3 bases and J by 1 base, with 5 bases left in between.

This chain uses TRBV12-3 or TRBV12-4 with TRBJ1-2; 7 bases fit TRBD1. Trimming took 5 bases from V and 8 from J; bases not matched to a gene: 11. The CDR3 loop spans 14 amino acids. The CDR3 region is CASSAGTEVKGYTF. The CDR3 DNA sequence: TGTGCCAGCAGTGCCGGGACAGAGGTGAAGGGCTACACCTTC.

V usage is TRBV2 and J usage is TRBJ1-5; possible D gene TRBD1, 6 bases. Looked up from germline, CDR1 is SNHLY and CDR2 is FYNNEI. Trimming left V 4 bases short and J 2 bases short, with 9 bases between. The CDR3 runs 14 residues. CDR3 region: CASSAEGGNQPQHF. DNA for the CDR3: TGTGCCAGCAGTGCCGAGGGGGGCAATCAGCCCCAGCATTTT.

The chain couples TRBV9 to TRBJ1-4, with no clear D. Germline values: CDR1 SGDLS, CDR2 YYNGEE. This CDR3 is built from 14 residues. Trimming removed 3 bases from V and 5 bases from J, with 11 bases in between. The CDR3 loop reads CASSAVGRNEKLFF. The DNA of the CDR3 is TGTGCCAGCAGCGCGGTAGGAAGGAATGAAAAACTGTTTTTT.

The J gene is TRBJ2-1, the V gene TRBV20-1; D call uncertain. Per the germline V gene, CDR1 is DFQATT and CDR2 is SNEGSKA (reference sequence). V lost 0 bases and J 8 bases, leaving 8 bases between the germline ends. This CDR3 is 12 amino acids long. The CDR3 loop is CSARELHYEQFF. In nucleotides, the CDR3 is TGCAGTGCTAGAGAACTACACTATGAGCAGTTCTTC.

Here the CDR3 reads CASSRKEGYTDTQYF. The CDR3 nucleotides read TGTGCCAGCAGCAGAAAGGAGGGCTACACAGATACGCAGTATTTT. V is TRBV12-3 or TRBV12-4 and J is TRBJ2-3, with D possibly matching TRBD2 (6 bases). Trimming stripped 6 bases from V and 2 bases from J, with 15 bases between. The CDR3 loop spans 15 amino acids.

The chain recombines TRBV13 with TRBJ1-2; a weak D match, TRBD1 (5 bases). The germline V and J ends were trimmed by 3 bases and 4 bases, with 9 bases remaining between them. Germline V lookup: CDR1 PRHDT, CDR2 FYEKMQ (reference sequence). There are 13 residues in the CDR3. The CDR3 protein is CASSFQGIYGYTF. CDR3 coding DNA: TGTGCCAGCAGCTTTCAGGGCATCTATGGCTACACCTTC.